This TCR beta chain was captured by sequencing in a study of radiation and T cells in renal cell carcinoma. About this clone: Antigen: not known.

Time point in this sample: blood 4 weeks post-SBRT, at nephrectomy. Treatment reported: 15 Gy SBRT to primary tumor, nephrectomy 4 weeks later. Nephrectomy followed 15 Gy stereotactic body radiation by 4 weeks. Serial blood draws occurred at baseline and 2 and 4 weeks post-SBRT. V lost 1 base and J lost 3, with 4 bases in between. CDR3 length equals 13 residues. The germline V gene has CDR1 SGHDN and CDR2 FVKESK. Study conclusions and caveats: Top tumor clonotypes rose in blood 2 weeks post-radiation, then contracted.

The method was immunoSEQ multiplex PCR; TCRdb's version includes in-frame clones alone and lacks a portion of them. In the table there are fewer than 45,000 clones, nearly 85% of which are singletons. V usage is TRBV14 and J usage is TRBJ2-1, with no clear D. The material was blood, obtained from a patient whose treatment included radiotherapy and nephrectomy. This clonotype was obtained from a woman aged 65 to 85 with renal cell carcinoma. The CDR3 spells CASSQVLYNEQFF. The CDR3 nucleotides are TGTGCCAGCAGCCAAGTACTCTACAATGAGCAGTTCTTC. The variable domain in full, completed from reference TRBV14 and TRBJ2-1, reads EAGVTQFPSHSVIEKGQTVTLRCDPISGHDNLYWYRRVMGKEIKFLLHFVKESKQDESGMPNNRFLAERTGGTYSTLKVQPAELEDSGVYFCASSQVLYNEQFFGPGTRLTVL.